The T cell receptor (beta chain) under discussion was sequenced for a study of beta chain features in type 1 diabetes. Whole-study results and caveats: Researchers report that Type 1 diabetes patients had moderately but significantly shorter TCRB CDR3s across all four CD4+ subsets. Sequencing used cDNA, and cells with high TCR expression could therefore be over-represented. Lower insertion and higher deletion counts appeared at VDJ junctions in type 1 diabetes patients.

This CDR3 spans 13 amino acids. The V and J ends lost 0 bases and 1 base respectively, with 5 bases between them. Germline V gene lookup returns CDR1 SGHRS and CDR2 YFSETQ. Expressed TCRB transcripts got sequenced, as all isolated RNA was reverse transcribed. Libraries were prepared by immunoSEQ multiplex PCR; TCRdb keeps only in-frame clonotypes and omits some of them. The sample contains some 330,000 clones, approximately 11% of which appear only once. In the case of this clone: Its matching antigen is unknown.

The V gene is TRBV5-1, the J gene TRBJ2-7; the D is unclear. The sample taken for sequencing was naive CD4+ T cells from blood. The sequence came from a woman in her thirties in good health. CDR3 sequence: CASSLAGSYEQYF. CDR3 in DNA: TGCGCCAGCAGCTTGGCCGGGTCCTACGAGCAGTACTTC.